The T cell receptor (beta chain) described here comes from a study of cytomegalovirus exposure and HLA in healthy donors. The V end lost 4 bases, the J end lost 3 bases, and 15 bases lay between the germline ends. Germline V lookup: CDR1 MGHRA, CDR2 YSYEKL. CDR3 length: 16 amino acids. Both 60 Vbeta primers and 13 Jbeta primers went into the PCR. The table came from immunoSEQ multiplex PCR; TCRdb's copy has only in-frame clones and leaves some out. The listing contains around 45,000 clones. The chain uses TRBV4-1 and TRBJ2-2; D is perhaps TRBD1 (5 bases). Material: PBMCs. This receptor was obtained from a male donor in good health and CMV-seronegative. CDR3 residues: CASSPFLGRDTGELFF. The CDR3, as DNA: TGCGCCAGCAGCCCTTTTCTGGGCAGGGACACCGGGGAGCTGTTTTTT.